A single sample is the source of the 12 T cell receptor beta chains below, sequenced in a study of blood T cell repertoires in COVID-19. Some clones are missing from TCRdb's copy, which holds only in-frame ones; the method was immunoSEQ multiplex PCR. The data show some 450,000 clones, about 91% seen once. Material: peripheral blood. These receptors were obtained from a woman in her forties or fifties with COVID-19, enrolled during active disease.

This chain joins TRBV12-5 and TRBJ1-2; 7 bases fit TRBD1. Germline trimming cut 3 bases from V and 11 bases from J; bases unmatched to any gene: 9. CDR1 and CDR2 (germline): LGHNT, FRNRAP. The CDR3 has 13 residues. The CDR3 protein is CASGFGDSVVYTF. CDR3 coding DNA: TGTGCTAGTGGTTTTGGGGACAGCGTGGTTTACACCTTC.

The chain joins TRBV7-9 to TRBJ2-4; 7 bases map to TRBD2. V shed 6 bases and J 4 bases; nucleotides not matched to a gene: 3. The CDR3 totals 13 residues. Germline-derived CDR1 and CDR2 are SEHNR and FQNEAQ (reference sequence). Here the CDR3 reads CASSTGRKNIQYF. The CDR3 region has the DNA TGTGCCAGCAGTACCGGGAGGAAAAACATTCAGTACTTC.

V usage is TRBV7-2 and J usage is TRBJ2-7; 7 bases are a match to TRBD2. Germline CDR1 is SGHTA and CDR2 is FQGNSA. The CDR3 sequence is 14 residues long. With V trimmed by 5 bases and J by 2 bases, 6 bases remained unmatched. The CDR3 loop reads CASSLGLGPYEQYF. The CDR3 nucleotides are TGTGCCAGCAGCCTAGGACTAGGCCCCTACGAGCAGTACTTC.

This rearrangement joins TRBV12-3 or TRBV12-4 to TRBJ2-2; TRBD1 matches at 7 bases. This CDR3 contains 13 residues. Trimming cost V 6 bases and J 7 bases; bases outside gene matches: 5. CDR3 bases: TGTGCCAGCAGCCAGAGGGGGCTCGGGGAGCTGTTTTTT. Its translation: CASSQRGLGELFF.

This chain joins TRBV4-1 and TRBJ1-4; the D gene is possibly TRBD1 (6 bases). This CDR3 spans 17 amino acids. Between the trimmed V and J ends, which lost 0 bases and 10 bases, there was a span of 21 bases. The V gene's germline CDR1 is MGHRA and CDR2 YSYEKL. The CDR3 loop reads CASSQDRSREGGGKLFF. CDR3 coding DNA: TGCGCCAGCAGCCAAGATAGGAGCAGGGAAGGGGGGGGAAAACTGTTTTTT.

The V call is TRBV27, the J call TRBJ2-7, with 14 bases that match TRBD2. From germline, CDR1 is MNHEY and CDR2 SMNVEV (reference sequence). Losses at the gene ends were 5 bases for V and 7 bases for J; bases not matched to a gene: 7. There are 15 residues in the CDR3. The CDR3 nucleotides read TGTGCCAGCAGTCCGGGGACTAGCGGGGGTATGGAGCAGTACTTC. Translated: CASSPGTSGGMEQYF.

Notes on this clone: Distinct nucleotide sequences in the sample also encode this CDR3. V gene TRBV5-1 combines with J gene TRBJ1-1, with D hard to call. The V end was cut by 1 base, the J end by 2 bases, with 6 bases between. The length of the CDR3 is 13 residues. The germline V gene encodes CDR1 SGHRS and CDR2 YFSETQ. The CDR3: CASSLTVNTEAFF. The CDR3 DNA reads as TGCGCCAGCAGCTTGACAGTCAACACTGAAGCTTTCTTT.

The J gene is TRBJ2-6, the V gene TRBV5-1; possible D gene TRBD2, 5 bases. Deletions cut 5 bases from V and 0 bases from J, with 12 bases between. The CDR3 extends over 16 amino acids. The germline CDR1 and CDR2 sequences are SGHRS and YFSETQ. The DNA for the CDR3 is TGCGCCAGCAGTGCGGGTCCGAGCTCTGGGGCCAACGTCCTGACTTTC. Residues: CASSAGPSSGANVLTF.

The V gene is TRBV15, the J gene TRBJ1-1; no clear D gene. V lost 5 bases to trimming and J lost 1 base, with 14 bases between them. The CDR3 covers 15 residues. The germline V gene has CDR1 LNHNV and CDR2 YYDKDF (reference sequence). CDR3 protein: CATSSPQTGNTEAFF. In DNA, the CDR3 is TGTGCCACCAGCTCGCCTCAAACCGGGAACACTGAAGCTTTCTTT.

The chain has TRBV24-1 and TRBJ2-3, with 8 positions matching TRBD1. The length of the CDR3 is 14 residues. Germline V CDR1 and CDR2: KGHDR, SFDVKD. Trimming took 9 bases from V and 4 from J; bases not matched to a gene: 8. The CDR3 reads CATGVQGAPDTQYF. CDR3 coding DNA: TGTGCCACCGGGGTGCAGGGGGCTCCAGATACGCAGTATTTT.

The rearrangement uses TRBV19 and TRBJ2-2, with TRBD2 identical over 7 bases. This CDR3 is built from 17 residues. After removal of 2 bases from V and 4 bases from J, the junction contained 10 bases not matched to a gene. The germline gives CDR1 LNHDA, CDR2 SQIVND (reference sequence). CDR3 bases: TGTGCCAGTAGTATATCACGGGGGGTCTTTGGCACCGGGGAGCTGTTTTTT. This translates into CASSISRGVFGTGELFF.

The chain employs TRBV29-1 and TRBJ1-1; TRBD1 aligns across 10 bases. Germline V CDR1 and CDR2: SQVTM, ANQGSEA. Trimming at V came to 4 bases and at J to 5 bases, leaving 4 bases not matched to a gene. The CDR3 is 13 residues long. The CDR3 region is CSVGGQGRTEAFF. CDR3 coding DNA: TGCAGCGTTGGGGGACAGGGGCGTACTGAAGCTTTCTTT.